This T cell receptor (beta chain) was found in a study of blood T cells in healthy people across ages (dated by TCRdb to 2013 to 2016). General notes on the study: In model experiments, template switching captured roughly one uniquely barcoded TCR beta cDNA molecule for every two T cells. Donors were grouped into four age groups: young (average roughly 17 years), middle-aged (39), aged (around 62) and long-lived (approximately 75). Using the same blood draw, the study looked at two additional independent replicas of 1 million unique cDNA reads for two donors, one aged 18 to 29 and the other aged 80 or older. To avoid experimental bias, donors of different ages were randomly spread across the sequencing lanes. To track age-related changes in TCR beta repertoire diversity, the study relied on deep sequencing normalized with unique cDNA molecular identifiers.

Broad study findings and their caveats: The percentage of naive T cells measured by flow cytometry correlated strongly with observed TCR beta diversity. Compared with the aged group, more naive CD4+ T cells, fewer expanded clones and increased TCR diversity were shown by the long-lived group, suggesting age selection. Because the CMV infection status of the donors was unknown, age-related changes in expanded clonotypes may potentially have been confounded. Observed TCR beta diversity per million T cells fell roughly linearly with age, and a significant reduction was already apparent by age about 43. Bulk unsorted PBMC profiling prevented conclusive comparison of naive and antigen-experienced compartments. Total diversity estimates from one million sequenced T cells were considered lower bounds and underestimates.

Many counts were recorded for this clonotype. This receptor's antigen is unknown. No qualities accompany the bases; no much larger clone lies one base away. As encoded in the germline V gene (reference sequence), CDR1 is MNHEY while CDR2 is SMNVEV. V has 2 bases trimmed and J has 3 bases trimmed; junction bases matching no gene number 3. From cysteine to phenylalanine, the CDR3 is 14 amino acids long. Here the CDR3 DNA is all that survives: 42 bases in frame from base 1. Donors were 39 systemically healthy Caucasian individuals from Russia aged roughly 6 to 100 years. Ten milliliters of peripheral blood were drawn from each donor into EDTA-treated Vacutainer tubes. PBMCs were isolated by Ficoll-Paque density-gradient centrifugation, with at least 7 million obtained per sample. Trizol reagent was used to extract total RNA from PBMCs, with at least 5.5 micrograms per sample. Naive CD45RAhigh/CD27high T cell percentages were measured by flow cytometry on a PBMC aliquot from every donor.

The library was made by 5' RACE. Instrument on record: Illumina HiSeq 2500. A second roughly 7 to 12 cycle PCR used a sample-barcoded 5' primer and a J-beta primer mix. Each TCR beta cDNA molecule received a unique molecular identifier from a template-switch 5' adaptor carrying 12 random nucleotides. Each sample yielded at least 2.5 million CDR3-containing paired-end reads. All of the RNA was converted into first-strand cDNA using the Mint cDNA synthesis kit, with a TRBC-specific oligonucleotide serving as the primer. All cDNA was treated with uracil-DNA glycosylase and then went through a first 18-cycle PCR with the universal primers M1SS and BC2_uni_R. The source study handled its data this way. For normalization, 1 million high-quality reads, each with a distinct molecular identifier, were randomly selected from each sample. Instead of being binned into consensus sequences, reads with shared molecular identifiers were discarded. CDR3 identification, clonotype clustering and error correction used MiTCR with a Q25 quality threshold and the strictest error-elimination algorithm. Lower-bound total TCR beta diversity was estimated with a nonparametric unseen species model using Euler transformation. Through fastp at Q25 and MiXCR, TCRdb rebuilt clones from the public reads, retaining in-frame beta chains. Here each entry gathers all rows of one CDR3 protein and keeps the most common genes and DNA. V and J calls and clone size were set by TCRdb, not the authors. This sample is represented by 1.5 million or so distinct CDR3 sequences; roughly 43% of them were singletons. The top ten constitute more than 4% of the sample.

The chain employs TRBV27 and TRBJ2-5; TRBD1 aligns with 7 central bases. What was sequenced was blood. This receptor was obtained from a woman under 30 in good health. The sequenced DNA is TGTGCCAGCAGTTTAGTGGGACAGAAAGAGACCCAGTACTTC. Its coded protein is CASSLVGQKETQYF.